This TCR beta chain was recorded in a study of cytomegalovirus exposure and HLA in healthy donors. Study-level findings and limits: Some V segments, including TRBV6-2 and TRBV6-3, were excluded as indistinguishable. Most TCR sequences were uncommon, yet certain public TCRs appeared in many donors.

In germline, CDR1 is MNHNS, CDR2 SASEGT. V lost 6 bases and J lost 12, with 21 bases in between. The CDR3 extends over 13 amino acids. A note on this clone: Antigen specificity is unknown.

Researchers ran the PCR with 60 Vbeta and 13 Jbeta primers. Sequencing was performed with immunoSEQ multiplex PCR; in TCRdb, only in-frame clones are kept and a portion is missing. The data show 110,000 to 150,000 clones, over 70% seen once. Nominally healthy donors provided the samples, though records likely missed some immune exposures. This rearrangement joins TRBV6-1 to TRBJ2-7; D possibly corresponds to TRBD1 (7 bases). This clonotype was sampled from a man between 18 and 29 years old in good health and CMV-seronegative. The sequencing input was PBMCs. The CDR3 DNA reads TGTGCCAGCAGCGATATACAGGCGGGACAGCGGTACTTC. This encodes CASSDIQAGQRYF.